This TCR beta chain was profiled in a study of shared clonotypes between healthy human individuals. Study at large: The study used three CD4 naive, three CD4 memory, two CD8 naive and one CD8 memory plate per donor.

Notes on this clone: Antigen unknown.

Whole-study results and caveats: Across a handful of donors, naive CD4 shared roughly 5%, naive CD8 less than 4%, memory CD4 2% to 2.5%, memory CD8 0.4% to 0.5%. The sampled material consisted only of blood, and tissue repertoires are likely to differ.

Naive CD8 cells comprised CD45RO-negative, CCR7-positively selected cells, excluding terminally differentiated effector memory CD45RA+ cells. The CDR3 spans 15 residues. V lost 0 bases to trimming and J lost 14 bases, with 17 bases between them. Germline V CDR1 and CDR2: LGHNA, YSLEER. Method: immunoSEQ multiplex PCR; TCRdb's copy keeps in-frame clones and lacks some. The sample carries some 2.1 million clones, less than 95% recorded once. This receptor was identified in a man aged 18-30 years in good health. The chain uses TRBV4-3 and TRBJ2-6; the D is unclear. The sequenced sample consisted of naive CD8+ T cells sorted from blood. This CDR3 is CASSQDREDGIILTF. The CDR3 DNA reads TGCGCCAGCAGCCAAGATCGAGAGGACGGAATAATCCTGACTTTC.